A selection of T cell receptor beta chains follows, all from one sample in a study of T cell responses to AZD1222 COVID-19 vaccine. TCRdb keeps only in-frame clones here, not all; method: immunoSEQ multiplex PCR. The repertoire holds about 110,000 clones, with 87% as singletons. Sequences were derived from peripheral blood, sampled on day 0 of AZD1222 vaccination. The source of these receptors is an adult in good health. Both conserved end residues are part of each CDR3. D genes are given only for firm matches. The size of a clone is reported for some rows only, either as once, few or many, or as a class for expanded clones.

length	V	J	size	D	DNA	CDR3
11	TRBV29-1	TRBJ2-5	NA	NA	TGCAGCGTTCAAGGTGCAGAGACCCAGTACTTC	CSVQGAETQYF
14	TRBV29-1	TRBJ1-1	NA	NA	TGCAGCGTTGCCCGGCCCAGTATGACAGATGAAGCTTTCTTT	CSVARPSMTDEAFF
16	TRBV18	TRBJ2-5	once	TRBD1	TGTGCCAGCTCACCGACAGTTGGGACAGGGACCCAGACCCAGTACTTC	CASSPTVGTGTQTQYF
21	TRBV4-2	TRBJ2-3	once	TRBD2	TGTGCCAGCAGCCCTCCCCTCGGGCGCGGGACTAGCGGGGGGGCCGTAGATACGCAGTATTTT	CASSPPLGRGTSGGAVDTQYF
14	TRBV6-5	TRBJ1-1	NA	NA	TGTGCCAGCAGTTACGCCGGGAACACCGTTGAAGCTTTCTTT	CASSYAGNTVEAFF
11	TRBV7-9	TRBJ2-5	NA	NA	TGTGCGGGCGGGCTAGCAACGACCCAGTACTTC	CAGGLATTQYF
18	TRBV30	TRBJ2-1	NA	NA	TGTGCCTGGAGTGTACTAGGCGCCAAGGGCAGGGGTTACAATGAGCAGTTCTTC	CAWSVLGAKGRGYNEQFF
13	TRBV19	TRBJ2-3	NA	NA	TGTGCCAGTAGTATAGAGGAAACAGATACGCAGTATTTT	CASSIEETDTQYF
14	TRBV9	TRBJ2-7	few	NA	TGTGCCAGCAGCGTACCGGCACCGAGTTCCGAGCAGTACTTC	CASSVPAPSSEQYF
16	TRBV3-1/TRBV3-2	TRBJ2-1	few	NA	TGTGCCAGCAGCCAAGTTCGCGGGAAATCCTACAATGAGCAGTTCTTC	CASSQVRGKSYNEQFF
15	TRBV9	TRBJ2-3	NA	NA	TGTGCCAGCAGCGTAGCTTCAGGACGCACAGATACGCAGTATTTT	CASSVASGRTDTQYF
14	TRBV12-5	TRBJ1-3	once	NA	TGTGCTAGTGGTTTGTCCGGCTCTGGAAACACCATATATTTT	CASGLSGSGNTIYF
15	TRBV7-9	TRBJ2-3	NA	NA	TGTGCCAGCAGCTTAGGGGACGGAAACACAGATACGCAGTATTTT	CASSLGDGNTDTQYF
16	TRBV5-1	TRBJ2-7	NA	TRBD1	TGCGCCAGCAGCTTGTCGACAGGGGGAAGCTCCTACGAGCAGTACTTC	CASSLSTGGSSYEQYF
12	TRBV6-5	TRBJ1-6	NA	NA	TGTGCCAGCAGTACAGGAGATTCACCCCTCCACTTT	CASSTGDSPLHF
14	TRBV10-3	TRBJ1-2	once	TRBD1	TGTGCCATCAGTGAGTCCGGACAGGGCTATGGCTACACCTTC	CAISESGQGYGYTF
15	TRBV15	TRBJ1-1	NA	TRBD1	TGTGCCACCAGCATACCGTCGACAGGGGACACTGAAGCTTTCTTT	CATSIPSTGDTEAFF
13	TRBV10-3	TRBJ1-1	NA	NA	TGTGCCAGCCGGGACACAGGGAACACTGAAGCTTTCTTT	CASRDTGNTEAFF
19	TRBV28	TRBJ2-3	NA	TRBD2	TGTGCCAGCAGTTCACCCAAGGGGACTAGCGGGAGAGTCACAGATACGCAGTATTTT	CASSSPKGTSGRVTDTQYF
14	TRBV28	TRBJ2-7	once	NA	TGTGCCAGCAGTTCACCCGGGACCACCTACGAGCAGTACTTC	CASSSPGTTYEQYF